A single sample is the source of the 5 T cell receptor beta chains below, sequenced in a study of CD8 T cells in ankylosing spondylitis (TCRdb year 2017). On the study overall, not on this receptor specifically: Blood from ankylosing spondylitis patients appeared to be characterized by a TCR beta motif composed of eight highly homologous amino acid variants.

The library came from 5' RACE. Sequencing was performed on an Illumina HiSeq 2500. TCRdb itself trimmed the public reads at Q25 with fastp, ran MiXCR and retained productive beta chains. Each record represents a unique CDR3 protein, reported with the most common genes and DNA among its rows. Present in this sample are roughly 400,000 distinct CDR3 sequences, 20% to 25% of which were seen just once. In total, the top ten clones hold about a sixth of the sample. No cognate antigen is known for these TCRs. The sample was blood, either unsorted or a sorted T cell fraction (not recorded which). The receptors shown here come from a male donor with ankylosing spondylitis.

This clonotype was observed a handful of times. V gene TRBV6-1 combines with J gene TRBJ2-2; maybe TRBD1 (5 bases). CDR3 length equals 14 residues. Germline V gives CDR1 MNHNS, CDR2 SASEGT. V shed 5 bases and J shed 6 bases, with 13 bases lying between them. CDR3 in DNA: TGTGCCAGCAGTCCCCAGGGTTCCGCCGGGGAGCTGTTTTTT. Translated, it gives CASSPQGSAGELFF.

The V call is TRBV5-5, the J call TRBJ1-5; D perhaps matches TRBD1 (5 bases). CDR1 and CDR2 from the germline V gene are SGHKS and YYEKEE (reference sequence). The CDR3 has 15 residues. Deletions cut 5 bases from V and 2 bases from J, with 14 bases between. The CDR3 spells CASSPRGEGNQPQHF. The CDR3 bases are TGTGCCAGCAGTCCCCGGGGCGAGGGCAATCAGCCCCAGCATTTT.

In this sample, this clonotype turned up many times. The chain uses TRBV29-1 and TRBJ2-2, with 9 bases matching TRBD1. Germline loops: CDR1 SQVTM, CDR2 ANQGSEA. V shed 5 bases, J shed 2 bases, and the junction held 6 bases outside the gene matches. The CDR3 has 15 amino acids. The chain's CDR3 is CSVTPGQGNTGELFF. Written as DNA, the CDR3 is TGCAGCGTTACCCCGGGACAGGGCAACACCGGGGAGCTGTTTTTT.

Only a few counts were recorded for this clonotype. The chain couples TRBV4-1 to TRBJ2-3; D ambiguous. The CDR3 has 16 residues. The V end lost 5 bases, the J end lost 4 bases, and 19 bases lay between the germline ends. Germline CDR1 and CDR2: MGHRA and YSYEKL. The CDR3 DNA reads TGCGCCAGCAGCGAGCAAGCCCTGTCTTTCTCAGATACGCAGTATTTT. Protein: CASSEQALSFSDTQYF.

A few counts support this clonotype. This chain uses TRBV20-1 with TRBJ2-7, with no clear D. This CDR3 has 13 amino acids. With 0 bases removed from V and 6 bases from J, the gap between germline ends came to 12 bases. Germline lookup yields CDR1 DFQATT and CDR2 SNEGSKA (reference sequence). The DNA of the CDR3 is TGCAGTGCTAGAGATAGTTACGGTCCCGAGCAGTACTTC. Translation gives CSARDSYGPEQYF.